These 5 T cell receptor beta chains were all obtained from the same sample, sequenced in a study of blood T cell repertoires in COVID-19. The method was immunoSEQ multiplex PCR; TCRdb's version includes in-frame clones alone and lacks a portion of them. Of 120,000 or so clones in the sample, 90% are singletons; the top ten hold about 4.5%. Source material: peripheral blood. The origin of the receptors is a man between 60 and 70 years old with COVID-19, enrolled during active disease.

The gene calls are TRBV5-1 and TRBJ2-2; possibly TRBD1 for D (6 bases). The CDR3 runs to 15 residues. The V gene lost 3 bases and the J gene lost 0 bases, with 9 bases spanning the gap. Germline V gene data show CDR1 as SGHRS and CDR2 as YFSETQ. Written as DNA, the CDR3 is TGCGCCAGCAGCTGGGACAACCCGAACACCGGGGAGCTGTTTTTT. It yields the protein CASSWDNPNTGELFF.

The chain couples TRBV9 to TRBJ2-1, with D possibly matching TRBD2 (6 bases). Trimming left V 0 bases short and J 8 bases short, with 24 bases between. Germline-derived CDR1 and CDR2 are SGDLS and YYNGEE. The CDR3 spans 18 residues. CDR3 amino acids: CASSVALAVSGHGDEQFF. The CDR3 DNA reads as TGTGCCAGCAGCGTAGCCTTGGCCGTTAGCGGTCATGGGGATGAGCAGTTCTTC.

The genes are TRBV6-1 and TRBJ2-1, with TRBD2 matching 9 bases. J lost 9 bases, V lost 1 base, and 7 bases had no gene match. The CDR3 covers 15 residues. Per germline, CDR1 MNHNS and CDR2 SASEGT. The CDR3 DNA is TGTGCCAGCAGTGAAGGTCTAGCGGGACCCGGTGAGCAGTTCTTC. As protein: CASSEGLAGPGEQFF.

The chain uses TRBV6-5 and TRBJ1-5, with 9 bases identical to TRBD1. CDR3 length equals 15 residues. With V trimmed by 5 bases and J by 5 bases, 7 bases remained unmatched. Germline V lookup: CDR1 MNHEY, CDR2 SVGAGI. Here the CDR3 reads CASSPEGQGHQPQHF. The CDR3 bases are TGTGCCAGCAGTCCCGAGGGACAGGGTCATCAGCCCCAGCATTTT.

CDR3 coding DNA: TGTGCCACCAGTGATTCTAGCGGGAGGGCAGATACGCAGTATTTT. Protein: CATSDSSGRADTQYF. The chain has TRBV24-1 and TRBJ2-3; 12 nucleotides match TRBD2. Trimming at V came to 2 bases and at J to 4 bases, leaving 0 bases not matched to a gene. CDR1 and CDR2 from the germline V gene are KGHDR and SFDVKD. The CDR3 length is 15 residues.